This TCR beta chain originates from a study of response to subunit inactivated influenza vaccine. Germline V gene data show CDR1 as MNHEY and CDR2 as SVGEGT. V was shortened by 7 bases and J by 5 bases, with 11 bases between the two germline ends. This CDR3 spans 12 amino acids. Each CDR3 protein is one row after TCRdb ran MiXCR on the RT-PCR reads. This table holds around 170,000 distinct CDR3 sequences, around a tenth found once. This specimen was CD8+ T cells sorted from PBMCs, taken roughly 24 months after vaccination. This chain links TRBV6-2 or TRBV6-3 with TRBJ1-1, with a possible D match to TRBD1 (6 bases). The source of this sequence is a man in his fifties or sixties who received an inactivated influenza vaccine. CDR3: CASNDRLTEAFF. CDR3 in DNA: TGTGCCAGCAACGACAGGCTGACTGAAGCTTTCTTT.